One sample yielded the 10 T cell receptor beta chains listed below, sequenced in a study of OX40 agonist ivuxolimab in advanced cancers. Generated by immunoSEQ multiplex PCR, the TCRdb table keeps only in-frame clones and is missing some. The sample has around 60,000 clones; roughly 77% are singletons. Sequenced material: CD4+ or CD8+ T cells sorted from blood, taken in a trial of the OX40 agonist ivuxolimab. These TCRs come from an adult with an advanced solid tumor such as melanoma, head and neck, liver or kidney cancer.

Within the sample, this clone is medium-sized. The chain links TRBV5-6 to TRBJ2-1; D tentatively fits TRBD1 or TRBD2 (5 bases each). The CDR3 has 18 residues. The germline CDR1 and CDR2 sequences are SGHDT and YYEEEE. The V gene lost 1 base and the J gene lost 5 bases, with 22 bases spanning the gap. The CDR3 protein is CASSLLPSRQGSDNEQFF. The CDR3 region has the DNA TGTGCCAGCAGCTTGTTACCCTCCCGGCAGGGTAGCGACAATGAGCAGTTCTTC.

The chain employs TRBV11-2 and TRBJ2-5; the D gene is possibly TRBD2 (6 bases). The ends were cut back, 5 bases at V and 4 bases at J, with 20 bases in the middle. The CDR3 is 16 amino acids. The germline CDR1 and CDR2 sequences are SGHAT and FQNNGV. CDR3 sequence: CASSPIRTNLGETQYF. The CDR3 DNA follows: TGTGCCAGCAGCCCCATAAGGACTAACCTAGGAGAGACCCAGTACTTC. Using reference TRBV11-2 and TRBJ2-5 for the parts outside the CDR3, the full variable domain is EAGVAQSPRYKIIEKRQSVAFWCNPISGHATLYWYQQILGQGPKLLIQFQNNGVVDDSQLPKDRFSAERLKGVDSTLKIQPAKLEDSAVYLCASSPIRTNLGETQYFGPGTRLLVL.

The CDR3 region has the DNA TGTGCCAGCAGCGCTATTGACGGTAACACCGGGGAGCTGTTTTTT. This translates into CASSAIDGNTGELFF. This chain connects TRBV11-2 to TRBJ2-2; no reliable D call. The CDR3 length is 15 residues. V was pared by 5 bases and J by 2 bases, with 12 bases between. CDR1 SGHAT and CDR2 FQNNGV come from the germline V gene.

This clone has just one count. The rearrangement uses TRBV6-5 and TRBJ1-1; D uncertain. V dropped 7 bases and J dropped 1 base, with 4 bases sitting between them. This CDR3 comprises 11 residues. Germline assignment: CDR1 MNHEY and CDR2 SVGAGI. The CDR3 sequence: CASMENTEAFF. DNA for the CDR3: TGTGCCAGCATGGAGAACACTGAAGCTTTCTTT.

The chain uses TRBV14 and TRBJ1-1; 8 bases are shared with TRBD1. CDR1 is SGHDN and CDR2 is FVKESK in the germline V gene. With 3 bases clipped from V and 7 bases from J, the junction kept 7 bases outside the gene matches. The CDR3 loop spans 14 amino acids. The CDR3 sequence is CASSHSGGGGEAFF. Here the CDR3 DNA reads TGTGCCAGCAGCCATTCAGGGGGCGGGGGTGAAGCTTTCTTT. The whole variable domain, remainder taken from reference TRBV14 and TRBJ1-1, is EAGVTQFPSHSVIEKGQTVTLRCDPISGHDNLYWYRRVMGKEIKFLLHFVKESKQDESGMPNNRFLAERTGGTYSTLKVQPAELEDSGVYFCASSHSGGGGEAFFGQGTRLTVV.

This clone was counted between two and nine times. Other DNA sequences in this specimen translate into the identical CDR3. This sequence joins TRBV5-1 and TRBJ2-7; D is unclear. This CDR3 is 16 amino acids long. Germline assignment: CDR1 SGHRS and CDR2 YFSETQ. V dropped 2 bases and J dropped 7 bases, with 22 bases sitting between them. CDR3 DNA: TGCGCCAGCAGCTTCAACGGCCCATCCAGCCTATGGGAGCAGTACTTC. As protein: CASSFNGPSSLWEQYF.

The V gene is TRBV7-9, the J gene TRBJ2-5; maybe TRBD1 (5 bases). Germline V gene sequence: CDR1 SEHNR, CDR2 FQNEAQ (reference sequence). The CDR3 is made up of 13 amino acids. V was cut by 3 bases and J by 2 bases, with 7 bases left in between. The CDR3 nucleotides are TGTGCCAGCAGCTTCACAGGACAAGAGACCCAGTACTTC. Translated, it gives CASSFTGQETQYF. The entire variable domain, with the rest obtained from reference TRBV7-9 and TRBJ2-5, is as follows: DTGVSQNPRHKITKRGQNVTFRCDPISEHNRLYWYRQTLGQGPEFLTYFQNEAQLEKSRLLSDRFSAERPKGSFSTLEIQRTEQGDSAMYLCASSFTGQETQYFGPGTRLLVL.

The J gene is TRBJ1-1, the V gene TRBV28; D not certain. The CDR3 covers 12 residues. CDR1 is MDHEN, CDR2 SYDVKM, per germline. V dropped 7 bases and J dropped 6 bases, with 12 bases sitting between them. CDR3 in DNA: TGTGCCAGCACCAATGTTGGGGCTGAAGCTTTCTTT. Translated, it gives CASTNVGAEAFF.

In DNA form, the CDR3 reads TGCGCCAGCAGCTTAGGGATCTCCTCTCACTACGAGCAGTACTTC. Protein: CASSLGISSHYEQYF. The J gene is TRBJ2-5, the V gene TRBV5-1; D call uncertain. The closer fit of TRBJ2-7 to the DNA end suggests the J call may be wrong. The CDR3 spans 15 residues. Germline-derived CDR1 and CDR2 are SGHRS and YFSETQ.

The chain carries TRBV10-3 and TRBJ2-5; 10 bases are shared with TRBD1. The tail of the sequence fits TRBJ2-7 better, so the J call may be wrong. The germline gives CDR1 ENHRY, CDR2 SYGVKD. This CDR3 contains 14 residues. CDR3 loop: CAIRTGTGAYEQYF. The CDR3 nucleotides are TGTGCCATCAGAACCGGGACAGGGGCCTACGAGCAGTACTTC.